The rows below give T cell receptor beta chains drawn from one sample of a study of blood T cell repertoires in COVID-19. Clones were read by immunoSEQ multiplex PCR, and TCRdb kept only the in-frame ones, dropping some. In the table there are approximately 260,000 clones, roughly 87% of which are singletons. The sequencing input was peripheral blood. The receptors were sampled from a man in his fifties or sixties who had recovered from COVID-19. The conserved cysteine and the conserved F or W are not part of the CDR3 here. A D gene is named only where the DNA matches it firmly.

J | D | V | CDR3
TRBJ1-1 | - | TRBV6-5 | ASKEGVREAF
TRBJ1-6 | - | TRBV6-5 | ASMRSDNSPLH
TRBJ1-6 | - | TRBV6-5 | ASRGGGYSPLH
TRBJ2-3 | TRBD2 | TRBV5-1 | ASSFGTRGGDTQY
TRBJ1-6 | TRBD1 | TRBV7-9 | ASSRDRGNSPLH
TRBJ2-1 | - | TRBV12-3/TRBV12-4 | ASSPSSTGQF
TRBJ1-2 | TRBD1 | TRBV20-1 | SARNRGGYT
TRBJ1-6 | - | TRBV7-2 | ASSLQGYNSPLH
TRBJ2-7 | TRBD1 | TRBV5-1 | ASSPHLDRGHIEQY
TRBJ1-6 | TRBD1 | TRBV30 | AWRTGRAPLH
TRBJ2-5 | TRBD1 | TRBV6-2/TRBV6-3 | ASSYPGQGRETQY
TRBJ1-5 | - | TRBV19 | ASRGTTSNQPQH
TRBJ1-2 | - | TRBV6-5 | ASFAGLHYGYT
TRBJ2-1 | TRBD2 | TRBV10-1 | ASSDSGGAENEQF
TRBJ1-6 | - | TRBV27 | ASSSWTVGPYNSPLH
TRBJ1-3 | TRBD1 | TRBV18 | ASSPRQGADTGNTIY
TRBJ2-1 | TRBD2 | TRBV27 | ASSRKTSGGFGEQF
TRBJ2-1 | TRBD2 | TRBV24-1 | ATSDATSGGWNEQF
TRBJ2-2 | TRBD1 | TRBV9 | ASSGDRGNTGELF
TRBJ2-4 | - | TRBV6-6 | ASSYTVDIQY
TRBJ2-2 | - | TRBV18 | ASSGTRTAYGTGELF
TRBJ2-2 | - | TRBV7-9 | ASSSRRGGELF
TRBJ1-2 | - | TRBV7-9 | ASSFAGGYYGYT
TRBJ1-2 | - | TRBV7-9 | ASSTPGGTYGYT
TRBJ1-1 | TRBD1 | TRBV5-1 | ASSRGDSPTWANTEAF
TRBJ2-2 | - | TRBV5-1 | ASSLSLGELF
TRBJ1-4 | - | TRBV7-2 | ASSLMGSKLF
TRBJ1-1 | - | TRBV7-8 | ASSRQLNTEAF
TRBJ1-2 | - | TRBV14 | ASSLSRNYGYT
TRBJ2-4 | - | TRBV28 | ASSPGQGRIAKNIQY
TRBJ1-2 | TRBD1 | TRBV18 | ASSISKGQNYGYT
TRBJ1-3 | TRBD1 | TRBV18 | ASSPDRGTGNTIY
TRBJ2-1 | - | TRBV3-1/TRBV3-2 | ASSQGGQRYNEQF
TRBJ1-6 | - | TRBV4-1 | ASAGVNSPLH
TRBJ1-2 | - | TRBV5-1 | ASSISPTLNYGYT